This T cell receptor (beta chain) was sequenced during a study of T cells in Graves' hyperthyroidism and ophthalmopathy. Recently diagnosed hyperthyroidism of less than 2 months' duration affected patients aged 18 to 65. Diagnosing involved the use of clinical symptoms, serum thyroxine and TRAb, thyroid ultrasound and orbital computed tomography. RNA transcripts yielded amplified TCR beta CDR3 regions. In the first-round RT-PCR of the TCR CDR3, the HTBI primer set was used. TCRdb reprocessed the multiplex PCR reads via MiXCR and lists one record per CDR3 protein. The table lists about 760,000 distinct CDR3 sequences, 30% to 40% of them singletons. Germline CDR1 is LNHDA and CDR2 is SQIVND (reference sequence). V was shortened by 5 bases and J by 0 bases, with 10 bases between the two germline ends. The CDR3 contains 14 residues. On this clonotype itself: What it recognizes is unknown.

Study-level results: Appearing also in blood were most of the thyroid clonotypes expanded above 0.001. Onset of ophthalmopathy came a median around 6.2 months after the model predicted it.

This rearrangement joins TRBV19 to TRBJ1-2, with a weak D call TRBD1 (5 bases). The origin of this receptor is a woman aged 40 to 55 with Graves' hyperthyroidism. The source material was blood. The CDR3, as DNA: TGTGCCAGTAGTGAGGGGATTACTAACTATGGCTACACCTTC. Encoded protein: CASSEGITNYGYTF.